This TCR beta chain was identified during a study of blood T cell repertoires in COVID-19. This CDR3 has 15 amino acids. With V trimmed by 0 bases and J by 4 bases, 2 bases remained unmatched. Germline CDR1 is MRHNA and CDR2 is SNTAGT. Original processing methods: Reference gene primer amplification in the assay estimated nucleated cell counts. The repertoire was sequenced with immunoSEQ multiplex PCR; TCRdb's copy has only in-frame clones and lacks some. The D gene and trimming were derived from the DNA, and the V and J assignments and clone size from that table. The table has under 300,000 clones, 75% to 90% seen once.

The specimen was peripheral blood. This chain joins TRBV6-4 and TRBJ2-7, with TRBD2 matching over 11 bases. The origin of this receptor is a man in his fifties or sixties who had recovered from COVID-19. CDR3 coding DNA: TGTGCCAGCAGTGACTCTAGCGGGGGGGAGTACGAGCAGTACTTC. Protein sequence: CASSDSSGGEYEQYF.